What follows are 15 T cell receptor beta chains derived from one specimen sequenced in a study of T cell responses to AZD1222 COVID-19 vaccine. TCRdb's copy holds only in-frame clones and misses some; the assay was immunoSEQ multiplex PCR. The sample holds tens of thousands of clones, roughly 82% seen once. This specimen was peripheral blood, taken on day 0 of AZD1222 vaccination. The receptors here all came from an adult in good health.

This clone was counted between two and nine times. The same CDR3 arises from other DNA sequences in this sample as well. The chain carries TRBV18 and TRBJ1-1, with 7 bases aligning to TRBD1. V lost 5 bases, J lost 1 base, and 4 bases stayed unmatched. The length of the CDR3 is 14 residues. Germline lookup yields CDR1 KGHSH and CDR2 LQKENI. The CDR3 DNA is TGTGCCAGCTCAGCTGGACAGGCGAACACTGAAGCTTTCTTT. Amino acid sequence: CASSAGQANTEAFF.

The chain joins TRBV6-6 to TRBJ1-5; 12 nucleotides agree with TRBD1. CDR1 and CDR2 (germline): MNHNY, SVGAGI (reference sequence). CDR3 length equals 15 residues. The V and J ends lost 5 bases and 5 bases, in that order; junction bases with no gene match: 4. The CDR3 bases are TGTGCCAGCAGTCCCGGGACAGGGGGCTATCAGCCCCAGCATTTT. It specifies CASSPGTGGYQPQHF.

The chain employs TRBV3-1 (or the pseudogene TRBV3-2) and TRBJ1-1; TRBD1 might be the D (5 bases). V lost 4 bases to trimming and J lost 4 bases, with 13 bases between them. Germline CDR1 LGHDT, CDR2 YNNKEL (reference sequence). The length of the CDR3 is 14 residues. CDR3 sequence (DNA): TGTGCCAGCAGCCGTTCGGGGGACTTCACTGAAGCTTTCTTT. Encoded protein: CASSRSGDFTEAFF.

The CDR3: CASSLGGSGANVLTF. As DNA, the CDR3 is TGCGCCAGCAGCTTGGGCGGCTCTGGGGCCAACGTCCTGACTTTC. The V call is TRBV5-1, the J call TRBJ2-6, with D unclear. V dropped 0 bases and J dropped 0 bases, with 4 bases sitting between them. Germline CDR1 is SGHRS and CDR2 is YFSETQ. The CDR3 runs to 15 residues.

The chain has TRBV12-3 or TRBV12-4 and TRBJ1-2; TRBD1 aligns across 9 bases. The CDR3 has 13 residues. After removal of 4 bases from V and 5 bases from J, the junction contained 2 bases not matched to a gene. CDR3 residues: CASSSQGAYGYTF. The CDR3 DNA is TGTGCCAGCAGTTCACAGGGGGCGTATGGCTACACCTTC.

The sample holds a few counts of this clone. This sequence joins TRBV6-5 and TRBJ2-7; D remains unclear. This CDR3 comprises 13 residues. V gave up 2 bases and J gave up 4 bases, with 9 bases separating them. Germline assignment: CDR1 MNHEY and CDR2 SVGAGI. CDR3 residues: CASSYQDGYEQYF. The DNA for the CDR3 is TGTGCCAGCAGTTACCAGGACGGATACGAGCAGTACTTC.

This chain links TRBV30 with TRBJ1-4; D may be TRBD1 (6 bases). Trimming shortened V by 4 bases and J by 7 bases, and 13 bases separated the two germline ends. The germline V gene encodes CDR1 GTSNPN and CDR2 SVGIG (reference sequence). The CDR3 consists of 13 residues. The CDR3 DNA reads TGTGCCTGGAATACAGGGTACGGTGAAAAACTGTTTTTT. It specifies CAWNTGYGEKLFF.

V usage is TRBV19 and J usage is TRBJ1-2, with unresolved D. CDR3 length equals 14 residues. CDR1 LNHDA and CDR2 SQIVND come from the germline V gene (reference sequence). Deletions cut 7 bases from V and 4 bases from J, with 16 bases between. The CDR3 reads CASIPPPPRYGYTF. CDR3 sequence (DNA): TGTGCCAGTATCCCCCCCCCTCCTCGCTATGGCTACACCTTC.

Only a few counts were recorded for this clone. This chain joins TRBV2 and TRBJ2-5; tentatively, D is TRBD2 (5 bases). The germline CDR1 and CDR2 sequences are SNHLY and FYNNEI. Trimming cost V 2 bases and J 2 bases, with 12 bases left between them. The CDR3 is 15 amino acids. In nucleotides, the CDR3 is TGTGCCAGCAGTGAAATCTCCAGCGGACAAGAGACCCAGTACTTC. This translates into CASSEISSGQETQYF.

V and J are TRBV19 and TRBJ1-4, with D possibly being TRBD1 (5 bases). Per the germline V gene, CDR1 is LNHDA and CDR2 is SQIVND (reference sequence). The CDR3 totals 15 residues. V was clipped by 5 bases and J by 4 bases, with 14 bases between them. The CDR3 region is CASSQRGGFNEKLFF. The CDR3 DNA reads as TGTGCCAGTAGTCAACGGGGCGGTTTTAATGAAAAACTGTTTTTT.

The chain links TRBV19 to TRBJ1-6; tentative D call: TRBD1 (5 bases). CDR1 is LNHDA and CDR2 is SQIVND in the germline V gene (reference sequence). The V gene lost 5 bases and the J gene lost 4 bases, with 15 bases spanning the gap. This CDR3 has 16 amino acids. In DNA, the CDR3 is TGTGCCAGTAGTGTACAGCACGGGGCATATAATTCACCCCTCCACTTT. It specifies CASSVQHGAYNSPLHF. The full variable domain, with the rest looked up from reference TRBV19 and TRBJ1-6, is DGGITQSPKYLFRKEGQNVTLSCEQNLNHDAMYWYRQDPGQGLRLIYYSQIVNDFQKGDIAEGYSVSREKKESFPLTVTSAQKNPTAFYLCASSVQHGAYNSPLHFGNGTRLTVT.

The chain employs TRBV21-1 and TRBJ2-7; the listed D gene, TRBD1, was not tested against the DNA. TRBV21-1 is deemed a pseudogene. CDR3 length: 16 amino acids. The CDR3 DNA reads as TGTGCCAGCAGCAAAGGGACCGGGACACCAACCTACGAGCAGTACTTC. It yields the protein CASSKGTGTPTYEQYF.

The V and J genes are TRBV7-9 and TRBJ2-7; 15 nucleotides match TRBD2. The CDR3 is 17 residues long. Germline V gene sequence: CDR1 SEHNR, CDR2 FQNEAQ (reference sequence). Trimming took 6 bases from V and 6 from J; bases not matched to a gene: 12. The DNA for the CDR3 is TGTGCCAGCAGTAACCCGGGACTAGCGGGAGGAAGGGGCGAGCAGTACTTC. This codes for CASSNPGLAGGRGEQYF.

This clone occurred once. The chain uses TRBV18 and TRBJ1-2, with no clear D. V gave up 3 bases and J gave up 0 bases, with 11 bases separating them. The CDR3 is 15 amino acids. Per the germline V gene, CDR1 is KGHSH and CDR2 is LQKENI. The CDR3 loop reads CASSPLRAANYGYTF. Written as DNA, the CDR3 is TGTGCCAGCTCACCCCTCCGGGCGGCTAACTATGGCTACACCTTC.

This clone showed up just a few times. The gene calls are TRBV3-1 (or the pseudogene TRBV3-2) and TRBJ2-5; 8 bases are a match to TRBD1. The CDR3 spans 15 residues. CDR1 LGHDT and CDR2 YNNKEL come from the germline V gene (reference sequence). With V trimmed by 2 bases and J by 5 bases, 7 bases remained unmatched. As DNA, the CDR3 is TGTGCCAGCAGCCAATCCCAGGGGGCTGGGGAGACCCAGTACTTC. It translates to CASSQSQGAGETQYF.